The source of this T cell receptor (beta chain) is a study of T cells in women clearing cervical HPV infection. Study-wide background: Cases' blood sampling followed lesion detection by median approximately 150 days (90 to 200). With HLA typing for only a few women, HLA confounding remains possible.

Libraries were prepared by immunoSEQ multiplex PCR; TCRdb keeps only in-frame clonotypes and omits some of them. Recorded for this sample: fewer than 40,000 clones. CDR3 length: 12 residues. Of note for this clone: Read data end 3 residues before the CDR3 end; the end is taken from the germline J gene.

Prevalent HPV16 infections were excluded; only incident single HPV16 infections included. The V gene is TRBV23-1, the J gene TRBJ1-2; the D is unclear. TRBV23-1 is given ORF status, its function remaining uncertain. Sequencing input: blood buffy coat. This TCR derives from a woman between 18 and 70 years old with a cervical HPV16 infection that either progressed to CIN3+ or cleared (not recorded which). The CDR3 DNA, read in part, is TGCGCCAGCAGTTGTGTCGGGTCCGGC. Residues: CASSCVGSG. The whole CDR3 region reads CASSCVGSGYTF.